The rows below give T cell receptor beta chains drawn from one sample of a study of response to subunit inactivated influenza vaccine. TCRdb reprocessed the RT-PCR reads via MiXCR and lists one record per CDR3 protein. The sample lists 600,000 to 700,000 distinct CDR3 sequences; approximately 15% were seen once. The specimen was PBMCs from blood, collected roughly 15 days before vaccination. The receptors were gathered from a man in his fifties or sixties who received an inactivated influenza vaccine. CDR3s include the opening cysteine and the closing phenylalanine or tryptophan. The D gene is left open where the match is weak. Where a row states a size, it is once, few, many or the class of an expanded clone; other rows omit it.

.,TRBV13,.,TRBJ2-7,TGTGCCAGCAGCCATAATCAGGGGACTCAATCCTACGAGCAGTACTTC,CASSHNQGTQSYEQYF
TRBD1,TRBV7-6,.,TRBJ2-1,TGTGCCAGCAGCTTAGGACAGGGGGCGAGCTCCTACAATGAGCAGTTCTTC,CASSLGQGASSYNEQFF
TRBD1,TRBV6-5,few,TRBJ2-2,TGTGCCAGCAATTCACAGGGGCTTGGTGGCACCGGGGAGCTGTTTTTT,CASNSQGLGGTGELFF
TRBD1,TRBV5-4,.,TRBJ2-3,TGTGCCAGCAGCTTGGTAGACAGGGGGAGCAGAGATACGCAGTATTTT,CASSLVDRGSRDTQYF
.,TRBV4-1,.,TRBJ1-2,TGCGCCAGCAGTGGACTGTTTAACTATGGCTACACCTTC,CASSGLFNYGYTF
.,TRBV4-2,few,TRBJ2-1,TGTGCCAGCAGCCAAGAGATGGCGAGCAATGAGCAGTTCTTC,CASSQEMASNEQFF
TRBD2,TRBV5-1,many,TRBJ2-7,TGCGCCAGCAGCTCCGGACTAGGTGACGAGCAGTACTTC,CASSSGLGDEQYF
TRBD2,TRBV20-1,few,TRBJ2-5,TGCAGTGCCCCGCGGGGGAACCAAGAGACCCAGTACTTC,CSAPRGNQETQYF
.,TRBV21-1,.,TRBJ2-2,TGTGCCAGCCTCGGGACAGAAAACACCGGGGAGCTGTTTTTT,CASLGTENTGELFF
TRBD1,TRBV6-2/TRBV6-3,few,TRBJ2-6,TGTGCCAGCACTCGACGGGGACAGGGAAAGTCTGGGGCCAACGTCCTGACTTTC,CASTRRGQGKSGANVLTF
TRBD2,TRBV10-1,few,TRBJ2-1,TGCGCCAGCAGTGAGGGGGTCAGCGGGGGGTACAATGAGCAGTTCTTC,CASSEGVSGGYNEQFF
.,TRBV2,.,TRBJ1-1,TGTGCCAGCAGGGGGACATTGAACACTGAAGCTTTCTTT,CASRGTLNTEAFF
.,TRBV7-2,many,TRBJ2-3,TGTGCCAGCAGCTTATGGACGCTGCACACAGATACGCAGTATTTT,CASSLWTLHTDTQYF
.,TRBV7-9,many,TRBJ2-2,TGTGCCAGCAGCTCAGGACAGTCAGCCCCCGGGGAGCTGTTTTTT,CASSSGQSAPGELFF
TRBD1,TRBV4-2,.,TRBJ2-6,TGTGCCAGCAGCCAAGAGACAGGGGAGATTTCAGGGGCCAACGTCCTGACTTTC,CASSQETGEISGANVLTF
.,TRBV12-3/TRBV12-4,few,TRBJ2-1,TGTGCCAGCAGCCAACTTGTCCTAATCCGCCCGGATGAGCAGTTCTTC,CASSQLVLIRPDEQFF
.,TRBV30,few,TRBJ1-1,TGTGCCTTCACGAAGGGTATAGGGACGGACACTGAAGCTTTCTTT,CAFTKGIGTDTEAFF
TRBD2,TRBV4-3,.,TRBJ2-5,TGCGCCAGCAGCCGAACTCTAGCGGGTGCCTTCCAAGAGACCCAGTACTTC,CASSRTLAGAFQETQYF
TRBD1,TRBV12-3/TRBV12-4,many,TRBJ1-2,TGTGCCAGCAGGGGACAGGTCGGCTACACCTTC,CASRGQVGYTF
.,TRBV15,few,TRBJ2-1,TGTGCCACCAGCCACCCTGGGGGTGAGCAGTTCTTC,CATSHPGGEQFF
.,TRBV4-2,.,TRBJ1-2,TGTGCCAGCAGCCAAGTACGGGGGACAAACTATGGCTACACCTTC,CASSQVRGTNYGYTF
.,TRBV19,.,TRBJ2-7,TGTGCCAGTAGGGAGCTGGTACGGGGACCTTACGAGCAGTACTTC,CASRELVRGPYEQYF
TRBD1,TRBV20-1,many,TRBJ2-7,TGCAGTGCCCCGGGACAGTCCTCCTACGAGCAGTACTTC,CSAPGQSSYEQYF
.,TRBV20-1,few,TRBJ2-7,TGCAGTGCTAGAGCCTCCGCGGCTTACTACGAGCAGTACTTC,CSARASAAYYEQYF
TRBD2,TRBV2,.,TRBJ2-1,TGTGCCAGCAGTGAAAGGGAGGGCGGCTACAATGAGCAGTTCTTC,CASSEREGGYNEQFF
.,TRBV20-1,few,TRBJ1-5,TGCAGTGCTAGCACAGCTAATCAGCCCCAGCATTTT,CSASTANQPQHF
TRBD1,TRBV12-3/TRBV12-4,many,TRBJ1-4,TGTGCCAGCAGCCCTCCGACAGGGGGCAATGAAAAACTGTTTTTT,CASSPPTGGNEKLFF
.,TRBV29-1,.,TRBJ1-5,TGCAGCGTCGGGACACCCGATCAGCCCCAGCATTTT,CSVGTPDQPQHF
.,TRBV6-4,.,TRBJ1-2,TGTGCCAGCAGTGACACTGTAGGGAGAACGAGTGGCTACACCTTC,CASSDTVGRTSGYTF
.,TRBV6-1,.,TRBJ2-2,TGTGCCAGCACCGTCCCGGGACACGCGAACACCGGGGAGCTGTTTTTT,CASTVPGHANTGELFF
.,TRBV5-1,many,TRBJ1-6,TGCGCCAGCAGCCGCACCGCAGGGGCCCGATCGCCCCTCCACTTT,CASSRTAGARSPLHF
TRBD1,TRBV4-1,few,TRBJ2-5,TGCGCCAGCAGCCAACAGACAGGGACGCGGACCCAGTACTTC,CASSQQTGTRTQYF
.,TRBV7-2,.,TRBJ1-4,TGTGCCAGCAGCTTCGACAGTACAACTAATGAAAAACTGTTTTTT,CASSFDSTTNEKLFF
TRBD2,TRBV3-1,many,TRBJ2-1,TGTGCCAGCAGCCAAGACTTAGCGGGAGGTCACAATGAGCAGTTCTTC,CASSQDLAGGHNEQFF
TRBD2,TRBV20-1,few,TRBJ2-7,TGCAGTGCGACTCGCTATCTAGCGGGGGGCCCCTGGGAATACGAGCAGTACTTC,CSATRYLAGGPWEYEQYF
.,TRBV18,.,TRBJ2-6,TGTGCCAGCTCACCACAGAATCTGGGGCCTGGGGCCAACGTCCTGACTTTC,CASSPQNLGPGANVLTF
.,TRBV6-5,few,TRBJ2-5,TGTGCCAGCAGTTACTCCTGGGGGCTACAAGAGACCCAGTACTTC,CASSYSWGLQETQYF
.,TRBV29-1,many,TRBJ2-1,TGCAGCGTTGAGTGGCCAGTCGATGAGCAGTTCTTC,CSVEWPVDEQFF
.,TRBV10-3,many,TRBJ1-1,TGTGCCATCAAGAAGGGGGCTGAAGCTTTCTTT,CAIKKGAEAFF